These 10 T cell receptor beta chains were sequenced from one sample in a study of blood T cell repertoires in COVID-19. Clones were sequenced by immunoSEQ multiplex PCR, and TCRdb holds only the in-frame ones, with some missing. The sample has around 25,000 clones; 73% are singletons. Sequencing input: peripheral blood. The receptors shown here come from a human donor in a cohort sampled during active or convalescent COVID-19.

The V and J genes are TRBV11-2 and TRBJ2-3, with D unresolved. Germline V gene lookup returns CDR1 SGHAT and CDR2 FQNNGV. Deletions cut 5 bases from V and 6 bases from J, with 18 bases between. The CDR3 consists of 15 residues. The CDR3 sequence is CASSPRLDPWDTQYF. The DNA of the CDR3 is TGTGCCAGCAGCCCCAGACTCGACCCTTGGGATACGCAGTATTTT.

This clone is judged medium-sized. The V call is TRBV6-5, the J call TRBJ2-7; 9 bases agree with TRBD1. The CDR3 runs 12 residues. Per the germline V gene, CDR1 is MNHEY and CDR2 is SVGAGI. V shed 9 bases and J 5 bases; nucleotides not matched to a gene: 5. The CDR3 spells CASRTGVDEQYF. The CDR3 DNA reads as TGTGCCAGTCGGACAGGGGTGGACGAGCAGTACTTC.

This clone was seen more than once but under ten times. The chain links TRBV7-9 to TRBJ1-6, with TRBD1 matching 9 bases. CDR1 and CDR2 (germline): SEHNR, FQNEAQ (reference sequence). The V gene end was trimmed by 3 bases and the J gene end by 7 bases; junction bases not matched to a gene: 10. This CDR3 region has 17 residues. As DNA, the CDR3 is TGTGCCAGCAGCTTTCGCTTCAAGACAGGGGGAAATTCACCCCTCCACTTT. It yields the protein CASSFRFKTGGNSPLHF.

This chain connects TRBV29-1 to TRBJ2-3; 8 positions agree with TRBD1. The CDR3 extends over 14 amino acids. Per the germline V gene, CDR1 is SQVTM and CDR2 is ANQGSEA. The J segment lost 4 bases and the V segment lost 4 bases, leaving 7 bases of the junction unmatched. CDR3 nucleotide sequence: TGCAGCGTTGGTCTAGACAGGGGTGCAGATACGCAGTATTTT. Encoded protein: CSVGLDRGADTQYF.

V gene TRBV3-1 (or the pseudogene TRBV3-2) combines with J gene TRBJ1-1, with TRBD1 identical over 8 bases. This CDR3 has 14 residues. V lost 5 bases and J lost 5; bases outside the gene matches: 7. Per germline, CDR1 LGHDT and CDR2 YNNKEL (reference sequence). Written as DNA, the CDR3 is TGTGCCAGCAGCTCAGGGGGCGCGGGGACTGAAGCTTTCTTT. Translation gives CASSSGGAGTEAFF.

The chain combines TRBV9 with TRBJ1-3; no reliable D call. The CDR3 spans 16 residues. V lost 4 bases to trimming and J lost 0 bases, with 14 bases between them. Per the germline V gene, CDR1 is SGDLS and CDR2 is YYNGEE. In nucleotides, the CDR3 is TGTGCCAGCAGCCCTAACAGCCTTACCTCTGGAAACACCATATATTTT. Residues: CASSPNSLTSGNTIYF.

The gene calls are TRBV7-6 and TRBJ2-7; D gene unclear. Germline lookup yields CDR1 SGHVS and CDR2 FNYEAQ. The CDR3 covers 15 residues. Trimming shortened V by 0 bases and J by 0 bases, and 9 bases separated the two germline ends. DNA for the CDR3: TGTGCCAGCAGCTTAGCGGCCCGCAGCTCCTACGAGCAGTACTTC. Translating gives CASSLAARSSYEQYF.

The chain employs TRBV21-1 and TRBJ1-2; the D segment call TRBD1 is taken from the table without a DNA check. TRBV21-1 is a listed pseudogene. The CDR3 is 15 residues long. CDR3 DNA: TGTGCCATCGAAGGGGGACAGGGGGCTTGTTATGGCTACACCTTC. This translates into CAIEGGQGACYGYTF.

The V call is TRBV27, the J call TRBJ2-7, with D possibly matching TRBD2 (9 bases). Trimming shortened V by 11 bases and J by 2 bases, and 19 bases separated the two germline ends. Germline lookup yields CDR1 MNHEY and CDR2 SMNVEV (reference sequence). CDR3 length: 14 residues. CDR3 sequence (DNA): TGTGCCGCGGGAGGGCAGGGGGCCCCCTACGAGCAGTACTTC. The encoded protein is CAAGGQGAPYEQYF.

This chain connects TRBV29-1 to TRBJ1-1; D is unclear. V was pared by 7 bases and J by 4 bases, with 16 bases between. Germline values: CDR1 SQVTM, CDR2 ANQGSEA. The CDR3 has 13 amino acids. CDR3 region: CSAQVPSGTEAFF. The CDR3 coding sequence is TGCAGCGCCCAAGTTCCGTCGGGCACTGAAGCTTTCTTT.